This T cell receptor beta chain appears in the sequencing data of a study of blood T cell repertoires in COVID-19. At the level of the study: There were acute and convalescent COVID-19 samples, and they came from the United States, Italy and Spain.

As handled by the study authors: Estimation of nucleated cell counts was performed using reference gene primer amplification. The method was immunoSEQ multiplex PCR; TCRdb's version includes in-frame clones alone and lacks a portion of them. Clone size and V and J calls were adopted from that table, with D and trimming inferred from the DNA. The table shows roughly 670,000 clones, with 90% occurring only once. From germline, CDR1 is LGHDT and CDR2 YNNKEL (reference sequence). The length of the CDR3 is 16 residues. V lost 2 bases and J 0 bases, leaving 11 bases between the germline ends. This receptor was taken from a woman between 18 and 29 years old with acute or convalescent COVID-19. What was sequenced was peripheral blood. V is TRBV3-1 (or the pseudogene TRBV3-2) and J is TRBJ2-1, with D perhaps matching TRBD2 (7 bases). The CDR3 coding sequence is TGTGCCAGCAGCCAACGCGGGGGCGACTCCTACAATGAGCAGTTCTTC. Encoded protein: CASSQRGGDSYNEQFF.